A selection of T cell receptor beta chains follows, all from one sample in a study of cytomegalovirus exposure and HLA in healthy donors. The repertoire was sequenced with immunoSEQ multiplex PCR; TCRdb's copy has only in-frame clones and lacks some. The sample holds under 200,000 clones, around four fifths seen once. The sample taken for sequencing was PBMCs. These receptors were taken from a woman between 25 and 40 years old in good health and CMV-seronegative. CDR3s include the opening cysteine and the closing phenylalanine or tryptophan. D genes are given only for firm matches. Some rows mark clone size as missing; the rest say once, few, many or name a class of expanded clone.

v_gene	j_gene	d_gene	abundance	CDR3aa	CDR3nt
TRBV15	TRBJ2-1	NA	NA	CATSRDLTTGFSSYNEQFF	TGTGCCACCAGCAGAGACCTGACGACAGGCTTCAGCTCCTACAATGAGCAGTTCTTC
TRBV25-1	TRBJ2-5	TRBD1	NA	CASSARTGDETQYF	TGTGCCAGCAGTGCCCGGACAGGGGACGAGACCCAGTACTTC
TRBV5-4	TRBJ2-2	NA	NA	CASSLTGNTGELFF	TGTGCCAGCAGCTTGACAGGGAACACCGGGGAGCTGTTTTTT
TRBV6-1	TRBJ1-6	TRBD1	NA	CASSERGQGLPLHF	TGTGCCAGCAGTGAAAGGGGACAGGGCTTGCCCCTCCACTTT
TRBV5-1	TRBJ2-2	NA	NA	CASSLQAFGELFF	TGCGCCAGCAGCTTACAGGCGTTCGGGGAGCTGTTTTTT
TRBV11-2	TRBJ2-7	NA	once	CASTGDRRSYEQYF	TGTGCCAGCACGGGGGACAGAAGGTCCTACGAGCAGTACTTC
TRBV6-1	TRBJ1-2	NA	NA	CASSGPVYGYTF	TGTGCCAGCAGTGGGCCAGTCTATGGCTACACCTTC
TRBV9	TRBJ2-2	NA	NA	CASSLLPTGELFF	TGTGCCAGCAGCCTTCTACCTACCGGGGAGCTGTTTTTT
TRBV2	TRBJ1-4	TRBD1	few	CASSGPDRAPNEKLFF	TGTGCCAGCAGTGGCCCCGACAGGGCCCCCAACGAAAAACTGTTTTTT
TRBV28	TRBJ1-2	TRBD1	NA	CASKTRTGDGYTF	TGTGCCAGCAAGACCCGTACAGGGGATGGCTACACCTTC
TRBV7-9	TRBJ1-2	TRBD1	few	CASSIGTDWGYTF	TGTGCCAGCAGCATTGGGACAGATTGGGGCTACACCTTC
TRBV6-5	TRBJ1-6	NA	NA	CASSEAGYNSPLHF	TGTGCCAGCAGTGAGGCGGGGTATAATTCACCCCTCCACTTT
TRBV5-6	TRBJ2-1	NA	NA	CASSLKPRDRGAHNEQFF	TGTGCCAGCAGCTTAAAGCCCCGCGATCGGGGGGCGCACAATGAGCAGTTCTTC
TRBV2	TRBJ2-4	TRBD2	NA	CASSDPGLGSLAKNIQYF	TGTGCCAGCAGCGACCCGGGACTAGGATCTCTAGCCAAAAACATTCAGTACTTC
TRBV6-1	TRBJ2-5	NA	NA	CASSEGLAKRRTQYF	TGTGCCAGCAGTGAGGGGCTCGCTAAGAGAAGGACCCAGTACTTC
TRBV29-1	TRBJ1-2	NA	NA	CSVDRARERTNYGYTF	TGCAGCGTTGATCGGGCCAGGGAACGGACTAACTATGGCTACACCTTC
TRBV7-2	TRBJ2-5	NA	NA	CASRRSAETQYF	TGTGCCAGCAGGCGCAGCGCGGAGACCCAGTACTTC
TRBV9	TRBJ1-1	NA	NA	CASSVAQANTEAFF	TGTGCCAGCAGCGTAGCACAGGCGAACACTGAAGCTTTCTTT
TRBV28	TRBJ1-6	TRBD1	NA	CASSPPQGAWISPLHF	TGTGCCAGCAGTCCACCACAGGGGGCATGGATTTCACCCCTCCACTTT
TRBV5-1	TRBJ1-1	TRBD1	NA	CASSLQGEMTEAFF	TGCGCCAGCAGCTTACAGGGGGAAATGACTGAAGCTTTCTTT
TRBV2	TRBJ1-2	NA	NA	CASSVQNYGYTF	TGTGCCAGCAGTGTACAGAACTATGGCTACACCTTC
TRBV5-1	TRBJ2-1	NA	NA	CASSLASAGLFGNEQFF	TGCGCCAGCAGCTTGGCCTCAGCGGGTTTATTTGGCAATGAGCAGTTCTTC
TRBV28	TRBJ1-1	NA	NA	CASSLHSLNTEAFF	TGTGCCAGCAGTTTACACAGTTTGAACACTGAAGCTTTCTTT
TRBV6-6	TRBJ1-1	TRBD1	NA	CASSFPRGVNTEAFF	TGTGCCAGCAGTTTCCCCAGGGGGGTGAACACTGAAGCTTTCTTT
TRBV19	TRBJ2-5	TRBD2	NA	CASNPSGVKTQYF	TGTGCCAGTAATCCTAGCGGGGTGAAGACCCAGTACTTC
TRBV19	TRBJ1-3	NA	few	CATIGQRGRLENTIYF	TGTGCCACAATAGGCCAGCGGGGACGACTAGAAAACACCATATATTTT
TRBV30	TRBJ2-4	TRBD2	NA	CAWSLALGASGGRNIQYF	TGTGCCTGGAGTCTTGCACTAGGGGCGAGTGGCGGGAGAAACATTCAGTACTTC
TRBV28	TRBJ1-1	TRBD1	NA	CASRHRGWTEAFF	TGTGCCAGCAGACACAGGGGTTGGACTGAAGCTTTCTTT
TRBV28	TRBJ2-7	TRBD1	once	CASSLYRGKPYEQYF	TGTGCCAGCAGTCTGTACAGGGGGAAACCCTACGAGCAGTACTTC
TRBV7-3	TRBJ2-1	NA	NA	CASSLRDLRYSYNEQFF	TGTGCCAGCAGCTTAAGAGACTTAAGATACTCCTACAATGAGCAGTTCTTC
TRBV15	TRBJ1-4	NA	NA	CATSRAQGVGKLFF	TGTGCCACCAGCAGAGCGCAGGGTGTGGGAAAACTGTTTTTT
TRBV6-1	TRBJ2-7	NA	NA	CASSWGGGEQYF	TGTGCCAGCAGTTGGGGAGGTGGGGAGCAGTACTTC
TRBV28	TRBJ1-4	TRBD1	NA	CASSAGQGEDEKLFF	TGTGCCAGCAGTGCCGGACAGGGGGAGGATGAAAAACTGTTTTTT
TRBV6-1	TRBJ1-5	NA	NA	CASSQRRVQQPQHF	TGTGCCAGCAGCCAACGGAGGGTACAGCAGCCCCAGCATTTT
TRBV5-1	TRBJ2-5	TRBD2	NA	CASSFAPLTSGGETQYF	TGCGCCAGCAGCTTCGCCCCTCTAACTAGCGGAGGGGAGACCCAGTACTTC
TRBV27	TRBJ1-1	NA	few	CASSLSTGTEQAFF	TGTGCCAGCAGTTTGAGTACAGGGACCGAACAAGCTTTCTTT
TRBV19	TRBJ2-7	NA	NA	CAENYRRSNYEQYF	TGTGCCGAGAATTACAGACGTTCCAATTACGAGCAGTACTTC
TRBV11-2	TRBJ2-2	TRBD2	NA	CASSLAGGPRTGELFF	TGTGCCAGCAGCTTAGCGGGGGGGCCACGAACCGGGGAGCTGTTTTTT
TRBV2	TRBJ2-7	NA	NA	CASSPLTGYEQYF	TGTGCCAGCAGCCCTTTGACAGGCTACGAGCAGTACTTC
TRBV5-1	TRBJ2-2	NA	NA	CASSLGRIGDGELFF	TGCGCCAGCAGCTTGGGGCGCATAGGGGACGGGGAGCTGTTTTTT
TRBV7-6	TRBJ2-3	TRBD2	NA	CASRGLAVSDTQYF	TGTGCCAGCCGAGGACTAGCTGTGTCAGATACGCAGTATTTT
TRBV2	TRBJ1-5	NA	NA	CASGWGSNQPQHF	TGTGCCAGCGGGTGGGGCAGCAATCAGCCCCAGCATTTT
TRBV7-2	TRBJ2-1	NA	NA	CASSLARTLNEQFF	TGTGCCAGCAGCTTAGCGAGGACTTTAAATGAGCAGTTCTTC
TRBV5-4	TRBJ2-3	TRBD2	NA	CASSLAKSGGTDTQYF	TGTGCCAGCAGCTTGGCAAAGAGCGGGGGCACAGATACGCAGTATTTT
TRBV6-5	TRBJ1-3	NA	NA	CASSPPGGNTIYF	TGTGCCAGCAGCCCCCCGGGGGGAAACACCATATATTTT
TRBV6-5	TRBJ1-2	NA	NA	CASSYNRDYGYTF	TGTGCCAGCAGTTATAACAGGGATTATGGCTACACCTTC
TRBV7-8	TRBJ1-2	NA	NA	CASSLEYSRGYTF	TGTGCCAGCAGCTTAGAATACAGCCGTGGCTACACCTTC
TRBV5-6	TRBJ1-6	NA	NA	CASSLREARMAPLHF	TGTGCCAGCAGCTTGAGGGAGGCCAGGATGGCACCCCTCCACTTT
TRBV18	TRBJ2-5	TRBD1	NA	CASSPGEGGRETQYF	TGTGCCAGCTCACCCGGCGAAGGGGGCAGGGAGACCCAGTACTTC
TRBV5-4	TRBJ1-2	NA	NA	CASRASTGGYTF	TGTGCCAGCAGGGCATCTACAGGGGGCTACACCTTC
TRBV5-5	TRBJ2-5	NA	NA	CASSPGRGLQETQYF	TGTGCCAGCAGCCCGGGGCGGGGACTGCAAGAGACCCAGTACTTC
TRBV6-6	TRBJ2-4	TRBD2	NA	CASRLAGGAKNIQYF	TGTGCCAGCAGGCTAGCGGGGGGTGCCAAAAACATTCAGTACTTC
TRBV11-2	TRBJ2-1	NA	NA	CASTGGQLIYNEQFF	TGTGCCAGCACCGGAGGCCAATTAATTTACAATGAGCAGTTCTTC
TRBV19	TRBJ2-4	TRBD1	NA	CASKAGTGGGGNIQYF	TGTGCCTCCAAGGCCGGGACAGGGGGCGGGGGAAACATTCAGTACTTC
TRBV6-6	TRBJ2-1	NA	few	CASSPLGGGGHNEQFF	TGTGCCAGCAGTCCTCTGGGGGGCGGGGGCCACAATGAGCAGTTCTTC
TRBV6-1	TRBJ1-5	NA	NA	CASTEDRPNQPQHF	TGTGCCAGCACCGAGGACAGACCAAATCAGCCCCAGCATTTT
TRBV15	TRBJ1-5	TRBD1	NA	CATSRRQGISQPQHF	TGTGCCACCAGCAGAAGACAGGGGATCTCTCAGCCCCAGCATTTT
TRBV4-1	TRBJ2-7	NA	once	CASSLPGLGAYEQYF	TGCGCCAGCAGCCTACCGGGACTCGGAGCCTACGAGCAGTACTTC
TRBV6-5	TRBJ2-7	NA	NA	CASSYSSGFEQYF	TGTGCCAGCAGTTACTCGAGCGGTTTCGAGCAGTACTTC